This TCR beta chain came from a study of T cells in Graves' hyperthyroidism and ophthalmopathy. Notes on the study in general: Ophthalmopathy was identified by the model a median roughly six months ahead of onset.

Amplification of TCR beta CDR3 regions used RNA as the template. TCR CDR3 regions were first amplified by RT-PCR with HTBI primers. TCRdb redid the calling of the multiplex PCR reads with MiXCR, one entry per CDR3 protein. The table has about 350,000 distinct CDR3 sequences, about 15% seen once; the top ten hold roughly 35%. There are a few counts of this clonotype. As yet, its antigen is unknown. From under 12 ml of fresh peripheral blood, PBMCs were isolated. This TCR derives from a woman between 25 and 40 years old with Graves' hyperthyroidism that later progressed to Graves' ophthalmopathy. What was sequenced was blood.

The CDR3 sequence is CASSYGGGNIQYF. Written as DNA, the CDR3 is TGTGCCAGCAGTTACGGGGGGGGAAACATTCAGTACTTC. The chain recombines TRBV6-2 or TRBV6-3 with TRBJ2-4; 7 bases are shared with TRBD2. The CDR3 loop spans 13 amino acids. V lost 2 bases and J lost 6; bases outside the gene matches: 1. Germline CDR1 reads MNHEY; CDR2 reads SVGEGT.